The TCR beta chain described here comes from a study of tissue T cells after allogeneic stem cell transplantation (dated by TCRdb to between 2021 and 2024). About the study as a whole: If a tissue had multiple samples, a pathologist reviewed H&E sections so that samples with histologically apparent lymphocytes got priority for sequencing. On the human side, the study was prospective and observational, with no blinding or randomization. Using research autopsies of patients with and without GVHD, plus mouse models of GVHD, the study profiled TCR beta repertoires across many tissues. General findings and caveats noted by the study authors: The study did not establish which tissue TCRs were alloreactive or antigen-specific, and some clones may have been host cells that persisted. Only a few T cell clones appeared in more than one patient, yet motif-based clustering showed tissue-specific repertoire signatures that were shared between patients. Within patients, how anatomically similar tissues were was a major factor shaping TCR repertoire composition, regardless of disease or transplant status. In both patients and mice, only a limited portion of the TCR repertoire detected in tissues was captured by blood and spleen T cells. The patient cohort was small and clinically heterogeneous, and sampling depth was acknowledged as a limitation. For the non-GVHD comparator patients, no blood samples were available.

V is reduced by 0 bases and J by 2 bases, leaving a spacing of 7 bases between them. According to the germline V gene, CDR1 reads SGHRS and CDR2 reads YFSETQ. Spanning cysteine to phenylalanine, the CDR3 consists of 14 amino acids. Of all the DNA, just the CDR3 is kept, 42 bases in frame from base 1. The intended sense of this specimen's time point label: human tissue collected at research (rapid) autopsy. Three non-HCT comparator patients with other cancers, having at least five GI tract samples and no known GI disease at death, were selected retrospectively. Autopsy tissues included GI sites from esophagus to rectum, liver, skin and lymphoid organs including spleen, after a median post-mortem interval of approximately 10 hours. Autopsy specimens were bisected, with one portion flash-frozen in liquid nitrogen and the rest formalin-fixed; GI outer muscle layers were removed. To extract genomic DNA from frozen tissues, either the Mag-Bind Blood & Tissue DNA HDQ 96 Kit on a Chemagic 360 or the DNeasy Blood & Tissue Kit was used. Extracted DNA was further purified with the Genomic DNA Clean & Concentrator-25 kit because of concern about red blood cell contamination.

Library prep was done by the immunoSEQ multiplex PCR assay. Adaptive Biotechnologies performed TCRbeta CDR3 sequencing at survey depth and reported CDR3 sequences, V/J genes, productive frequency, and template counts. Amplification of TCR beta CDR3 regions started from genomic DNA instead of RNA. The authors' analysis ran thus. Jensen-Shannon divergence was used to quantify pairwise repertoire overlap between tissues, with a value of 1 indicating complete divergence and a value of 0 indicating identical repertoires. Based on pairwise JSD values, tissues were grouped by single-linkage agglomerative hierarchical clustering, and the results were shown as dendrograms. GLIPH2 was applied to all patient samples using simulation_depth 1000, kmer_min_depth 3, and cdr3_length_cutoff 8, and only groups with more than two unique CDR3s were retained. A standardized tissue-overlap score was generated by extrapolating Jaccard GLIPH-group overlap across patients to a standard repertoire size of 1000 clones. Linear mixed-effect models, with tissue included as a fixed effect and individual included as a random effect, were used to assess associations of diversity with clinical or experimental variables. Entries here come from immuneACCESS through TCRdb and include only in-frame sequences with V and J called. Some clones fail to appear in such tables; in the studies checked, an unresolved V gene covers under half of the shortfall, and the cause of the remainder is unknown. V and J calls and clone size are as listed in that table; D and trimming were resolved from the DNA. The sample table lists about 10,000 clones, approximately 65% of them with a count of one. The ten largest clones capture about a quarter of the sample.

In regard to this clone: Its antigen specificity is not known. No base qualities exist here, and no much larger clone lies one base off it.

Sequencing used tissue from the stomach, obtained at autopsy. The rearrangement joined TRBV5-1 to TRBJ2-3, with a weak D call of TRBD2 (5 bases match). The TCR originated in a male donor aged 60 or over with lung cancer. The CDR3 region reads CASSLAGITDTQYF. DNA sequence: TGCGCCAGCAGCTTGGCGGGGATCACAGATACGCAGTATTTT.